This T cell receptor beta chain was profiled in a study of T cells after yellow fever vaccination. This clonotype was counted many times. Its cognate antigen is unknown. The study's findings and limits: Contaminating bulk clonotypes could be abundant in FACS-sorted repertoires. Primary-vaccination clones mostly resurfaced post-booster (nearly 97% CD4, roughly 90% CD8). Some clonotypes were seen in both the CD4 and the CD8 compartments. These made up a small share and likely arose from convergent recombination.

5'RACE template switching generated TCR cDNA, adding a universal primer site and UMIs. MiXCR was run by TCRdb on the 5' RACE reads, yielding one entry per CDR3 protein. The sample holds some 120,000 distinct CDR3 sequences; more than 6% are singletons and the top ten take around 2.3%. Material: CD4+ T cells sorted from PBMCs, obtained around 10 days after the first yellow fever vaccination. The sequence came from a man younger than 35 who received the YFV17D yellow fever vaccine.

The CDR3 region has the DNA TGCAGTGCTGTGGTAGGACAGGGAGCAGATACGCAGTATTTT. It specifies CSAVVGQGADTQYF. The gene calls are TRBV20-1 and TRBJ2-3, with 8 bases aligning to TRBD1. J gave up 4 bases and V 5 bases, and 8 bases lay outside the gene matches. Germline V gives CDR1 DFQATT, CDR2 SNEGSKA (reference sequence). The CDR3 totals 14 residues.